Shown below are 17 T cell receptor beta chains from a single sample sequenced in a study of cytomegalovirus exposure and HLA in healthy donors. PCR was performed using 60 Vbeta and 13 Jbeta primers. The method was immunoSEQ multiplex PCR; TCRdb's version includes in-frame clones alone and lacks a portion of them. The sample lists about 120,000 clones, 78% occurring once. Specimen: PBMCs. All receptors derive from a woman aged 25-40 years in good health and CMV-seropositive.

This clone was observed a few times. The rearrangement links TRBV29-1 to TRBJ2-5; D perhaps matches TRBD2 (5 bases). Trimming took off 7 bases at V and 4 bases at J, with 13 bases between the two ends. CDR1 and CDR2 from the germline V gene are SQVTM and ANQGSEA. This CDR3 has 12 residues. The CDR3 coding sequence is TGCAGCGCCGGGCAAGGGAGAGAGACCCAGTACTTC. This translates into CSAGQGRETQYF.

As to this clone: Additional DNA sequences in this sample encode the identical CDR3. This chain joins TRBV7-9 and TRBJ2-7; D is possibly TRBD2 (6 bases). The CDR3 has 14 residues. Per the germline V gene, CDR1 is SEHNR and CDR2 is FQNEAQ (reference sequence). Trimming took off 6 bases at V and 5 bases at J, with 17 bases between the two ends. In nucleotides, the CDR3 is TGTGCCAGCAGTTTGGGGGGACCCCCCGACGAGCAGTACTTC. Translation: CASSLGGPPDEQYF.

This clone was counted between two and nine times. The chain uses TRBV6-6 and TRBJ1-1; weak D call: TRBD1 (5 bases). The CDR3 runs 11 residues. CDR1 MNHNY and CDR2 SVGAGI come from the germline V gene (reference sequence). Trimming took 2 bases from V and 12 from J, leaving 10 bases between them. In DNA form, the CDR3 reads TGTGCCAGCAGTTACGCCGGGGGTACTTTCTTT. Translated: CASSYAGGTFF.

This clone was counted a single time. The rearrangement uses TRBV6-1 and TRBJ1-3; D is possibly TRBD1 (5 bases). The V gene lost 7 bases and the J gene lost 0 bases, with 7 bases spanning the gap. Germline V lookup: CDR1 MNHNS, CDR2 SASEGT. This CDR3 has 13 residues. The CDR3 DNA reads as TGTGCCAGCAATAGGGGCTCTGGAAACACCATATATTTT. The encoded protein is CASNRGSGNTIYF.

V usage is TRBV4-2 and J usage is TRBJ2-3; 9 nucleotides match TRBD2. After removal of 5 bases from V and 3 bases from J, the junction contained 6 bases not matched to a gene. The length of the CDR3 is 15 residues. The germline CDR1 and CDR2 sequences are LGHNA and YNFKEQ. In DNA, the CDR3 is TGTGCCAGCAGCGCCGGGACTAGCAGAACAGATACGCAGTATTTT. This sequence encodes CASSAGTSRTDTQYF.

J is TRBJ1-2 and V is TRBV7-8, with unresolved D. Germline V gene sequence: CDR1 SGHVS, CDR2 FQNEAQ. V was pared by 5 bases and J by 4 bases, with 17 bases between. CDR3 length equals 15 residues. The CDR3 reads CASSLSRGGPYGYTF. The CDR3 nucleotides are TGTGCCAGCAGCCTCTCAAGAGGCGGCCCCTATGGCTACACCTTC.

CDR3 loop: CASSPGGGSYEQYF. CDR3 in DNA: TGTGCCAGCAGCCCGGGGGGGGGTTCCTACGAGCAGTACTTC. The chain is built from TRBV6-5 and TRBJ2-7; the match to TRBD2 covers 8 bases. Germline V lookup: CDR1 MNHEY, CDR2 SVGAGI. CDR3 length: 14 residues. J lost 1 base, V lost 6 bases, and 5 bases had no gene match.

This chain connects TRBV7-3 to TRBJ2-2; 12 nucleotides align to TRBD1. This CDR3 comprises 19 residues. Losses at the gene ends were 2 bases for V and 4 bases for J; bases not matched to a gene: 11. Per germline, CDR1 SGHTA and CDR2 FQGTGA. This CDR3 reads CASSLPRGDRGLGTGELFF. In DNA, the CDR3 is TGTGCCAGCAGCTTACCCCGGGGGGACAGGGGGCTCGGCACCGGGGAGCTGTTTTTT.

The chain recombines TRBV5-1 with TRBJ2-2; 12 positions agree with TRBD1. The ends lost 7 bases at V and 0 bases at J; junction bases unmatched: 7. CDR1 and CDR2 from the germline V gene are SGHRS and YFSETQ. This CDR3 has 17 residues. DNA of the CDR3: TGCGCCAGCGATGTGGGACAGGGGGCTTCGAACACCGGGGAGCTGTTTTTT. This gives the protein CASDVGQGASNTGELFF.

V and J are TRBV15 and TRBJ2-5; 9 nucleotides line up with TRBD1. The better agreement between TRBJ2-7 and the DNA end casts doubt on the J call. This CDR3 has 16 amino acids. In germline, CDR1 is LNHNV, CDR2 YYDKDF (reference sequence). The CDR3: CATSRGAPGQGYEQYF. CDR3 nucleotides: TGTGCCACCAGCAGAGGGGCACCGGGACAGGGCTACGAGCAGTACTTC.

The V and J genes are TRBV7-2 and TRBJ2-5; D might be TRBD2 (6 bases). Germline V gives CDR1 SGHTA, CDR2 FQGNSA. This CDR3 is built from 14 residues. V was pared by 4 bases and J by 2 bases, with 11 bases between. In DNA form, the CDR3 reads TGTGCCAGCAGCTACACCGGGACTCAAGAGACCCAGTACTTC. Its protein is CASSYTGTQETQYF.

The gene calls are TRBV5-1 and TRBJ2-7; D may be TRBD2 (7 bases). The CDR3 has 14 residues. Trimming left V 4 bases short and J 1 base short, with 12 bases between. Germline loops: CDR1 SGHRS, CDR2 YFSETQ. The CDR3 DNA reads as TGCGCCAGCAGCCCGCGGGGGCCTTCCTACGAGCAGTACTTC. Protein: CASSPRGPSYEQYF.

The chain has TRBV10-3 and TRBJ2-5, with D perhaps matching TRBD2 (6 bases). The ends were cut back, 11 bases at V and 1 base at J, with 14 bases in the middle. The CDR3 is 13 residues long. CDR1 is ENHRY and CDR2 is SYGVKD in the germline V gene. CDR3 coding DNA: TGTGCCGGGAGGAACCCGACCCAAGAGACCCAGTACTTC. Its protein is CAGRNPTQETQYF.

The gene calls are TRBV6-6 and TRBJ1-1; D may be TRBD1 (5 bases). The CDR3 runs 13 residues. Germline V gives CDR1 MNHNY, CDR2 SVGAGI (reference sequence). V lost 5 bases and J 1 base, leaving 8 bases between the germline ends. Here the CDR3 DNA reads TGTGCCAGCAGTAACACAGGGAACACTGAAGCTTTCTTT. This translates into CASSNTGNTEAFF.

The chain uses TRBV4-2 and TRBJ2-7, with D possibly matching TRBD2 (6 bases). V shed 1 base and J shed 3 bases, with 13 bases lying between them. This CDR3 has 15 amino acids. The germline gives CDR1 LGHNA, CDR2 YNFKEQ. CDR3 nucleotides: TGTGCCAGCAGCCAAGCGGAGGGCCTAGGCTACGAGCAGTACTTC. Amino acids: CASSQAEGLGYEQYF.

This clone has a handful of counts. This chain links TRBV9 with TRBJ2-5; D may be TRBD1 (6 bases). Trimming left V 2 bases short and J 1 base short, with 6 bases between. Per germline, CDR1 SGDLS and CDR2 YYNGEE. The CDR3 contains 13 residues. This chain's CDR3 is CASSVRGQETQYF. CDR3 sequence (DNA): TGTGCCAGCAGCGTCAGGGGCCAAGAGACCCAGTACTTC.

The CDR3 DNA is TGTGCCAGCAGCTTAGTGTCGGTTGAAGCTTTCTTT. Encoded protein: CASSLVSVEAFF. The chain is built from TRBV7-2 and TRBJ1-1, with D unresolved. The CDR3 totals 12 residues. Per the germline V gene, CDR1 is SGHTA and CDR2 is FQGNSA. V was shortened by 1 base and J by 7 bases, with 7 bases between the two germline ends.